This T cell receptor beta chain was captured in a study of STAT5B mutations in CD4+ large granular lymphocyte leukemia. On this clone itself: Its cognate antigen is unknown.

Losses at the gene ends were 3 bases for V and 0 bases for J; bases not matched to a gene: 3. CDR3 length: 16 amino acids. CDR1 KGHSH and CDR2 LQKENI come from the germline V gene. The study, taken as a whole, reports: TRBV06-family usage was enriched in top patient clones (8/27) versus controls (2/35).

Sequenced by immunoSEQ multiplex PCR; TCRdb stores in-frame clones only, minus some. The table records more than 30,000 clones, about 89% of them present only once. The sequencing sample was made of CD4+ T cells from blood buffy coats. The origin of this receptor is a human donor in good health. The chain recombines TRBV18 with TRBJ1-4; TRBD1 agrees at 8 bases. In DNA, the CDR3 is TGTGCCAGCTCACCCAGACAGGGGACAACTAATGAAAAACTGTTTTTT. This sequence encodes CASSPRQGTTNEKLFF.